This T cell receptor (beta chain) appears in the sequencing data of a study of beta chain features in type 1 diabetes. Each sorted population was over 95% pure. As every portion of the isolated RNA was reverse transcribed, the sequencing read expressed TCRB transcripts. TCRdb's copy holds only in-frame clones and misses some; the assay was immunoSEQ multiplex PCR. The table lists 850,000 to 900,000 clones, 15% to 20% of them singletons. To note about this clone: Its specificity is not known.

Whole-study findings and limits: A pattern of fewer insertions and more deletions at VDJ junctions was seen in type 1 diabetes patients. Researchers cautioned that cDNA sequencing could over-represent cells with high TCR expression.

The germline V and J ends were trimmed by 4 bases and 0 bases, with 14 bases remaining between them. Germline V gives CDR1 SGHRS, CDR2 YFSETQ. The CDR3 runs 16 residues. The chain has TRBV5-1 and TRBJ2-1; no clear D gene. Material for sequencing was naive CD4+ T cells from blood. The TCR sequence derives from a woman between 18 and 29 years old in good health. The CDR3 spells CASSPGGLNSYNEQFF. DNA of the CDR3: TGCGCCAGCAGCCCGGGTGGGCTAAACTCCTACAATGAGCAGTTCTTC.